Below are 9 T cell receptor beta chains sequenced from a single sample in a study of technical replicates of blood from a few donors. Only in-frame clones appear in the TCRdb table, and some are missing; sequencing was by immunoSEQ multiplex PCR. The sample has approximately 75,000 clones; around 97% are singletons. The sample taken for sequencing was T cells isolated from PBMCs. These receptors all stem from a human donor in good health.

V gene TRBV6-5 combines with J gene TRBJ1-2, with 9 bases aligning to TRBD1. Germline CDR1 reads MNHEY; CDR2 reads SVGAGI. The CDR3 has 13 amino acids. V dropped 6 bases and J dropped 4; count of bases not matched to a gene: 3. CDR3 in DNA: TGTGCCAGCAGGTCGACAGGGGGCTATGGCTACACCTTC. This sequence encodes CASRSTGGYGYTF.

V usage is TRBV6-5 and J usage is TRBJ1-1; D is uncertain. The CDR3 consists of 13 residues. Trimming stripped 2 bases from V and 5 bases from J, with 9 bases between. Per the germline V gene, CDR1 is MNHEY and CDR2 is SVGAGI. The CDR3 loop is CASSYGGPTEAFF. In nucleotides, the CDR3 is TGTGCCAGCAGTTACGGCGGTCCTACTGAAGCTTTCTTT.

The sample holds one count of this clone. The V gene is TRBV28, the J gene TRBJ2-5; 7 bases agree with TRBD1. J lost 2 bases, V lost 2 bases, and 8 bases had no gene match. The germline V gene has CDR1 MDHEN and CDR2 SYDVKM. The length of the CDR3 is 16 residues. The CDR3 is CASSLGPGQIQETQYF. For the CDR3, the DNA is TGTGCCAGCAGTTTAGGGCCGGGACAGATACAAGAGACCCAGTACTTC.

The chain couples TRBV7-6 to TRBJ2-7; 7 bases match TRBD1. V gave up 1 base and J gave up 5 bases; unmatched junction bases: 8. The germline gives CDR1 SGHVS, CDR2 FNYEAQ. The CDR3 runs 15 residues. CDR3 sequence reads: CASSLGPTGPHEQYF. DNA for the CDR3: TGTGCCAGCAGCTTAGGGCCGACAGGGCCCCACGAGCAGTACTTC.

The chain joins TRBV7-9 to TRBJ2-1; D may be TRBD1 (5 bases). The CDR3 loop spans 15 amino acids. The V gene's germline CDR1 is SEHNR and CDR2 FQNEAQ (reference sequence). V was shortened by 1 base and J by 4 bases, with 11 bases between the two germline ends. This CDR3 is CASSLVGALYNEQFF. CDR3 nucleotides: TGTGCCAGCAGCTTAGTAGGGGCCCTTTACAATGAGCAGTTCTTC.

The CDR3 protein is CASSFLVGGTDTQYF. As DNA, the CDR3 is TGTGCCAGCAGCTTCCTCGTAGGGGGCACAGATACGCAGTATTTT. The rearrangement uses TRBV6-6 and TRBJ2-3, with D perhaps matching TRBD1 (5 bases). The CDR3 is made up of 15 amino acids. Germline V CDR1 and CDR2: MNHNY, SVGAGI (reference sequence). V gave up 6 bases and J gave up 1 base, with 14 bases separating them.

The chain uses TRBV6-6 and TRBJ1-5; D unclear. The CDR3 runs 13 residues. Germline V gives CDR1 MNHNY, CDR2 SVGAGI (reference sequence). V was pared by 2 bases and J by 4 bases, with 6 bases between. The CDR3 region is CASSYSKNQPQHF. CDR3 sequence (DNA): TGTGCCAGCAGTTACAGCAAGAATCAGCCCCAGCATTTT.

The chain carries TRBV28 and TRBJ2-6, with 10 bases fitting TRBD1. The CDR3 is 17 amino acids. The V segment lost 5 bases and the J segment 2 bases; nucleotides outside the gene matches: 6. Germline-derived CDR1 and CDR2 are MDHEN and SYDVKM. The CDR3 sequence is CASSRGQGVAGANVLTF. The CDR3 coding sequence is TGTGCCAGCAGTCGAGGACAGGGGGTCGCTGGGGCCAACGTCCTGACTTTC.

The rearrangement links TRBV10-3 to TRBJ2-7; TRBD1 agrees at 7 bases. This CDR3 comprises 13 residues. The junction had 6 bases not matched to a gene; V was cut back by 10 bases and J by 0 bases. CDR1 ENHRY and CDR2 SYGVKD come from the germline V gene. Written as DNA, the CDR3 is TGTGCCACCTTAACAGGGGACTCCTACGAGCAGTACTTC. This encodes CATLTGDSYEQYF.